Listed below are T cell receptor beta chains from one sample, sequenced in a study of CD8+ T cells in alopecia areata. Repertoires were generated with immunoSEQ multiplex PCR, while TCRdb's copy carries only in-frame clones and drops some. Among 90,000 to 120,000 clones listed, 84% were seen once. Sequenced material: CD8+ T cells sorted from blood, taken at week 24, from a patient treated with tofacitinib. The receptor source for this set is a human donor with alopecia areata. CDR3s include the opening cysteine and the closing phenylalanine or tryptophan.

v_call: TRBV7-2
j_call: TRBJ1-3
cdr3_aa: CASSLDRTTGNTIYF

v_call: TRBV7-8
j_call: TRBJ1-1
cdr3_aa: CASSLPAGSDTEAFF

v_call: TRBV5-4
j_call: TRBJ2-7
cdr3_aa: CASSLGVDEQYF

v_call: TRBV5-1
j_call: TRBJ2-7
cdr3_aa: CASSLAPWDRGVYEQYF

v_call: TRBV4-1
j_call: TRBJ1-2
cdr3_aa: CATYDTGGGYTF

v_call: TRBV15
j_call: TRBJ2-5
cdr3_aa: CATSPLAGTQETQYF

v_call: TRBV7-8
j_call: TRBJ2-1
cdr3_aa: CASSQLAGAYNEQFF

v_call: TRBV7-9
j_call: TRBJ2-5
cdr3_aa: CASSLYRVQETQYF

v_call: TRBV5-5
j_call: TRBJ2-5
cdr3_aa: CASSLLGLEETQYF

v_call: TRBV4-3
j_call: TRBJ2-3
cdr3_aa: CASSQEGLAGGNTQYF

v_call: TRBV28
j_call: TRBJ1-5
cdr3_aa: CASSSTPGRGDQPQHF

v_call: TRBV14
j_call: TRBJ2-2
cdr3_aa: CASSPYAITGELFF

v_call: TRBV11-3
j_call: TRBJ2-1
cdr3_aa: CAIRDSTYNEQFF

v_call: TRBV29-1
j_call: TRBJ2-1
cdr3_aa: CSVARLQGARSSYNEQFF

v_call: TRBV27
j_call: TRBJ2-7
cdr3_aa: CASSLGQGGEQYF

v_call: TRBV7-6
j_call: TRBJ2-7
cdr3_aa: CASSLAGTTVYEQYF

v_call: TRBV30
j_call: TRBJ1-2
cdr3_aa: CAWSDGGGYGYTF

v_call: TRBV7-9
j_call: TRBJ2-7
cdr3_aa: CASSLLISYEQYF

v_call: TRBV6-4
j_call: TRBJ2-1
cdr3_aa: CASSKETTNEQFF

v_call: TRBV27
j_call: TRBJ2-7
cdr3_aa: CASSSGTGGPYEQYF

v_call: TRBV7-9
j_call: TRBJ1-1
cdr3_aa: CASSSPWTNMDTEAFF

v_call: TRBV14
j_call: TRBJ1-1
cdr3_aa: CASSPGNNLNTEAFF

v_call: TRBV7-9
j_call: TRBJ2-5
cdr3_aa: CASSPGTGMATQYF

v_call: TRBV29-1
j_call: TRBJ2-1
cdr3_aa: CSVEELADRAYNEQFF

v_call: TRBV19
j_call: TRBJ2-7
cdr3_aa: CASSLGQGHEQYF

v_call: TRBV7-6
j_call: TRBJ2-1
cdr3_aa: CASSSAGQYNEQFF

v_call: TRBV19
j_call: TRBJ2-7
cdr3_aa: CASRGGLSYEQYF

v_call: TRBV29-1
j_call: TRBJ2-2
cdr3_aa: CSVGGLAGNAGELFF

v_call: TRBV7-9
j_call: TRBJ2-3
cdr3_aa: CASSYGPQSTDTQYF

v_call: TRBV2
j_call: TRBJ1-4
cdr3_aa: CASSGMAATNEKLFF

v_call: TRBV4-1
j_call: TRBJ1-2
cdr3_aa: CASSQGRAATYGYTF

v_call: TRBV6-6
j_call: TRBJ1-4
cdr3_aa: CASSYRGLSEKLFF

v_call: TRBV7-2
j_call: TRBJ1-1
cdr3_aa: CASSLGGPEAFF

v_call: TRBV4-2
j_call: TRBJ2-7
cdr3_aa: CASSPGPLGVTYEQYF

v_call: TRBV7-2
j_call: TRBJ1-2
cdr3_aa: CASSLVGENYGYTF

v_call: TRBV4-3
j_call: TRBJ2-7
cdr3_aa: CASSQGGVLGEQYF

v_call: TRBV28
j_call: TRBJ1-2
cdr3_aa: CASSSRDPLVGYTF

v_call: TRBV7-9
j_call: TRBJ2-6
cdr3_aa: CASSPDRDSGANVLTF

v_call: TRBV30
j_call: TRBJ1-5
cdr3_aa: CASSIGVSQPQHF

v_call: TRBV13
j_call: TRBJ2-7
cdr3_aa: CASSSLQGPYEQYF

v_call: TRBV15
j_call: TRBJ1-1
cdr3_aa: CATGVGGANTEAFF

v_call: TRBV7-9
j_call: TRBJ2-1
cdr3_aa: CASSLIDSPYNEQFF

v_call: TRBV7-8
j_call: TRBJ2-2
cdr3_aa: CASSPGLAGLTVGELFF

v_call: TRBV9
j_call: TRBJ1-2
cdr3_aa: CASSVGGDYGYTF

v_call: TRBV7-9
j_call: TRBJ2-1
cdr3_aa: CASSSTSGGAKDNEQFF

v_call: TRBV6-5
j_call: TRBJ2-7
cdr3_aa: CASSYRGAYEQYF

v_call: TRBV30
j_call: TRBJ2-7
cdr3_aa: CAWSLGTGAYEQYF

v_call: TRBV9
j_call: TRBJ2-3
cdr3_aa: CASSDLRGTQYF

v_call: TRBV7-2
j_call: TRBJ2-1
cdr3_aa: CASSLGPSSYNEQFF

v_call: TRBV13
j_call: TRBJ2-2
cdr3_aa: CASSPVGVSSGELFF

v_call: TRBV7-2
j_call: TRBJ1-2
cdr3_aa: CASSFGGTYGYTF

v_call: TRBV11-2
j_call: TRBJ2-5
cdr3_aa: CASSLDGLAGSPAETQYF

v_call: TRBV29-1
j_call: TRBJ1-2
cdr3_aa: CSVELPQDYGYTF

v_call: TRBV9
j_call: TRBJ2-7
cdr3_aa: CASSVDWSSYEQYF

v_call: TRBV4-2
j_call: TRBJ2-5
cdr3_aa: CASSERYGTSGPKETQYF

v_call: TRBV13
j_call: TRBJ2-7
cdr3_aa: CASSLMGQGRYEQYF

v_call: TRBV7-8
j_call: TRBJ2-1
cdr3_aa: CASSFGTGRREQFF